This record looks at one TCR beta chain sequence and its context. Its antigen is currently not known. No base quality information exists; no much larger clone differs at one position. This sample was taken from a study of vaccination effects on CD4 cells after COVID-19 (dated by TCRdb to about 2022). Background for the entire study: Across the study, the median time from the second dose to post-vaccine sampling was 72 days (range 14 to 241). The study compared SARS-CoV-2 spike-specific CD4+ TCR repertoires before and after mRNA vaccination in COVID-19 convalescent patients and infection-naive vaccine recipients. Altogether, around ten COVID-19 convalescent patients and a handful of SARS-CoV-2-naive healthy vaccine recipients made up the full study. Cultures from other donors in the study were sequenced with the Oncomine TCR Beta short-read assay on an Illumina iSeq 100. The paper's findings and limits, for the study overall: Both infection-induced and vaccine-induced clones contracted markedly at late post-vaccination timepoints, which is consistent with waning T cell responses. Among healthy vaccine recipients, nearly all vaccine-induced clones were SARS-CoV-2 mono-reactive, and only 1 of 255 was cross-reactive with common cold coronaviruses. The study was limited by a small number of convalescent patients and lacked early post-infection timepoints.

Library preparation employed the immunoSEQ multiplex PCR assay. DNA from the cultured and isolated CD4+ T cells underwent TCR beta CDR3 sequencing. Per the original workflow: The analysis removed non-productive TCR sequences, trimmed reads to the CDR3 region, and retained only CDR3s that were 7 or more amino acids long. Antigen-specific clonotypes were identified with the MANAFEST web app by comparing expansion in peptide wells against reference cultures. Positive clones required FDR<0.05 expansion versus reference and all other wells, odds ratio above 5, and frequency above 0.1% in two replicate wells. Cross-reactive clonotypes were defined as significantly expanded in SARS-CoV-2 spike wells and in at least one common cold coronavirus spike condition. CDR3 similarity was assessed by Levenshtein distance using the stringdist R package, and unrooted trees were constructed with ape in R 3.6.1. TCRdb took this table from immuneACCESS and kept in-frame rearrangements with V and J called. Such tables lack part of the clones; where checked against another copy, unresolved V genes explain under half of the gap, and the rest is unexplained. V and J calls and clone size are as listed in that table; D and trimming were resolved from the DNA. The sample table shows tens of thousands of clones, and around 70% are seen once. The ten largest clones capture about 9.4% of the sample.

CDR1 MNHEY and CDR2 SVGAGI are derived from the germline V gene. V lost 5 bases and J lost 2 bases, and the count of bases not matched to a germline gene is 2. Taken from cysteine to phenylalanine, the CDR3 has 13 residues. Left in the record is the CDR3 DNA by itself, 39 bases read in frame from the first base. The ViraFEST assay stimulated PBMC with viral peptide pools and then used TCR sequencing to identify antigen-specific CD4+ T cell clonotypes by expansion. After around ten days of culture, CD4+ T cells were isolated with the EasySep CD4+ T cell isolation kit. Two doses of either the BNT162b2 or the mRNA-1273 mRNA SARS-CoV-2 vaccine were administered to participants. The absence of prior SARS-CoV-2 infection in healthy vaccine recipients was confirmed by negative nucleocapsid antibodies before and after vaccination. Approximately 2.1 million PBMC per well were cultured in IMDM with 5% human AB serum, 8.5 to 10 IU/ml IL-2 and gentamicin, plus 10 ug/ml peptides. On days 3 and 7, half of the culture medium was replaced with fresh IL-2-containing medium. Unless otherwise noted, each peptide stimulation condition was cultured in triplicate wells. PBMC were separated from whole blood using Ficoll-Paque Plus gradient centrifugation and were then either cryopreserved at -140C or used fresh. The overlapping peptide pools covered the spike proteins of SARS-CoV-2 as well as those of the common cold coronaviruses HCoV-NL63, HCoV-OC43 and HCoV-229E. The QIAamp micro DNA kit was used to extract genomic DNA from the cultured CD4+ T cells.

The clonotype comes from a human donor who received a COVID-19 vaccine. The sequenced sample was CD4+ T cells from PBMCs cultured with HCoV-NL63 spike peptides, obtained after COVID-19 vaccination. This specimen's cell subset or site label, per the study, means: HCoV-NL63 spike overlapping peptide pool stimulation. Recombination joined TRBV6-5 with TRBJ1-2, with TRBD1 identical over 7 junction bases. The nucleotides read TGTGCCAGCAGTAGACAGGGCAACTATGGCTACACCTTC. This codes for CASSRQGNYGYTF.